The present entry profiles one TCR beta chain with its context. This entry is derived from a study of blood T cell repertoires in COVID-19. About the research overall: Sites in the United States, Italy and Spain provided acute and convalescent COVID-19 samples. Sources were T cells, B-cell-depleted T cells, or PBMCs; the material itself was cDNA or gDNA.

Per the study methods: Amplifying reference gene primers gave estimates of nucleated cell counts. Some clones are missing from TCRdb's copy, which holds only in-frame ones; the method was immunoSEQ multiplex PCR. V and J calls and clone size are given by that table; D and trimming were obtained from the DNA. In the table there are 250,000 or so clones, just under 85% of which are singletons. CDR3 length equals 14 residues. The germline gives CDR1 LNHDA, CDR2 SQIVND (reference sequence). V lost 6 bases and J lost 4; bases outside the gene matches: 7. The sequenced sample was peripheral blood. This rearrangement joins TRBV19 to TRBJ2-7; 9 bases are shared with TRBD1. The receptor's source is a man aged 45 to 65 with acute or convalescent COVID-19. In DNA, the CDR3 is TGTGCCAGTAGGACGGGACAGGGCAGGTACGAGCAGTACTTC. Protein: CASRTGQGRYEQYF.